This T cell receptor beta chain was identified in a study of Ad26.COV2.S vaccination and SARS-CoV-2 variants. Sequencing used immunoSEQ multiplex PCR; TCRdb keeps in-frame clones, though not all of them. This repertoire shows about 94,000 clones, roughly 85% found once; its top ten account for about 15%. Details on this clone: The antigen remains undetermined.

Trimming removed 7 bases at V and 10 bases at J, with 11 bases between. The CDR3 runs to 10 residues. Germline values: CDR1 SQVTM, CDR2 ANQGSEA. Points from the study as a whole: Post-vaccination breadth of spike-specific CD8+ and CD4+ T cell responses was reportedly substantial. The analyses of TCR breadth and depth may have understated the size of total T cell responses.

The TCR originated in a human donor who had recovered from COVID-19. The chain joins TRBV29-1 to TRBJ2-1; a weak D match, TRBD2 (5 bases). Sequencing used peripheral blood, obtained after recovery from COVID-19. Written as DNA, the CDR3 is TGCAGCGCGCGCGAGCGGGAGCAGTTCTTC. It is translated as CSAREREQFF.